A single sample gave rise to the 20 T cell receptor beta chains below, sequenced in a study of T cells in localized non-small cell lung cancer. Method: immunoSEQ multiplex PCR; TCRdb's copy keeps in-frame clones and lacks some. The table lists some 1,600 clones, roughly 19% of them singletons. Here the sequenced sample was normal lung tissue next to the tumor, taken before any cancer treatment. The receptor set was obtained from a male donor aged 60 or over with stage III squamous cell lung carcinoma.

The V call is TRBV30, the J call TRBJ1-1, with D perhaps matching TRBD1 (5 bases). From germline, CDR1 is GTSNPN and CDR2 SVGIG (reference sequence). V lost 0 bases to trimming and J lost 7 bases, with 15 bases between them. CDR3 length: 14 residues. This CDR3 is CAWSVRSPGGEAFF. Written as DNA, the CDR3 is TGTGCCTGGAGTGTCCGGTCTCCGGGGGGTGAAGCTTTCTTT. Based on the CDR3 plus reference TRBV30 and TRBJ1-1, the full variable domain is SQTIHQWPATLVQPVGSPLSLECTVEGTSNPNLYWYRQAAGRGLQLLFYSVGIGQISSEVPQNLSASRPQDRQFILSSKKLLLSDSGFYLCAWSVRSPGGEAFFGQGTRLTVV.

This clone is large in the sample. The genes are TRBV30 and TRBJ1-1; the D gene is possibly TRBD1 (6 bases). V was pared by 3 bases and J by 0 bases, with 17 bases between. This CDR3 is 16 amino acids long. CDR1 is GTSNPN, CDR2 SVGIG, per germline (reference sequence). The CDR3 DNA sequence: TGTGCCTGGAGCGGGGGGCCTACGGGGGTGAACACTGAAGCTTTCTTT. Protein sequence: CAWSGGPTGVNTEAFF.

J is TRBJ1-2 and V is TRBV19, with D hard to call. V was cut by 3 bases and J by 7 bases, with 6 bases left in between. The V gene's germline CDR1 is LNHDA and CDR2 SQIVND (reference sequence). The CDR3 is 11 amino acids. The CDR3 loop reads CASSMTFGYTF. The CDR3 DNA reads TGTGCCAGTAGTATGACTTTTGGCTACACCTTC.

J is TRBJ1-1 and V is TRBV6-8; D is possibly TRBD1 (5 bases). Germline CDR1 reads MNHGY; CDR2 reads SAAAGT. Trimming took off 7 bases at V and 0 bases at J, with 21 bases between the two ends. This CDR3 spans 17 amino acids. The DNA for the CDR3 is TGTGCCAGCAACTCCATCCTCCAAGGGGCCCTGAACACTGAAGCTTTCTTT. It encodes CASNSILQGALNTEAFF.

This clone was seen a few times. This chain's CDR3 is CAISESPFNSPLHF. In DNA form, the CDR3 reads TGTGCCATCAGTGAGTCCCCCTTTAATTCACCCCTCCACTTT. The chain joins TRBV10-3 to TRBJ1-6; no reliable D call. This CDR3 is 14 amino acids long. With 0 bases removed from V and 6 bases from J, the gap between germline ends came to 6 bases. The germline gives CDR1 ENHRY, CDR2 SYGVKD.

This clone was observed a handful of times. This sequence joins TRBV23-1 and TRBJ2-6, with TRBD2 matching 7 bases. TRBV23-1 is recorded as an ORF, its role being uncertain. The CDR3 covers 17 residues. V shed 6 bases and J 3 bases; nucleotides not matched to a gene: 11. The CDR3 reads CASSQELRGDGANVLTF. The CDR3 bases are TGCGCCAGCAGCCAAGAACTCCGGGGGGATGGGGCCAACGTCCTGACTTTC.

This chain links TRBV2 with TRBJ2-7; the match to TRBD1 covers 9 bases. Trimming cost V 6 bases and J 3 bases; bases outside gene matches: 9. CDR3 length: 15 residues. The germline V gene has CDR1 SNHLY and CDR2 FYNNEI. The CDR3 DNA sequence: TGTGCCAGCAGAGACGGACAGGGGCTCTACTACGAGCAGTACTTC. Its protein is CASRDGQGLYYEQYF.

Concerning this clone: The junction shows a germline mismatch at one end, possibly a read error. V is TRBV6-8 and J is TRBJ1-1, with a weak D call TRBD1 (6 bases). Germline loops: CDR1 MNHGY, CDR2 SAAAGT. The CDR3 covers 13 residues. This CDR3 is CAGRQELNTEAFF. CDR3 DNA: TGTGCCGGCAGACAGGAGTTGAACACTGAAGCTTTCTTT.

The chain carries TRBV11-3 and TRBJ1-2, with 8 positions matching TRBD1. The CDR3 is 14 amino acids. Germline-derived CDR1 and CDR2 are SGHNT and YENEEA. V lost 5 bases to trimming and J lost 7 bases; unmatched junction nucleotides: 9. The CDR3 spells CASSPTGVVSGYTF. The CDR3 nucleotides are TGTGCCAGCAGCCCGACAGGGGTCGTCTCTGGCTACACCTTC.

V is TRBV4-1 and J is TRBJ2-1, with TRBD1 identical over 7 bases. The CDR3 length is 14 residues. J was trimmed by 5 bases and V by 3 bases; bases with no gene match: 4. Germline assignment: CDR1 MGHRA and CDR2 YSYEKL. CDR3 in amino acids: CASSHPDRDNEQFF. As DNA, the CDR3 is TGCGCCAGCAGCCACCCCGACAGGGACAATGAGCAGTTCTTC.

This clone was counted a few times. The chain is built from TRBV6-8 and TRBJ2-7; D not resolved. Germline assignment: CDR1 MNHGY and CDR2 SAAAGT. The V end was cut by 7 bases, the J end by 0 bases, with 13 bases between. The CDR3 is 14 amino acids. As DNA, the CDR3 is TGTGCCAGCAAACGGGCTCACAACTCCTACGAGCAGTACTTC. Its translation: CASKRAHNSYEQYF.

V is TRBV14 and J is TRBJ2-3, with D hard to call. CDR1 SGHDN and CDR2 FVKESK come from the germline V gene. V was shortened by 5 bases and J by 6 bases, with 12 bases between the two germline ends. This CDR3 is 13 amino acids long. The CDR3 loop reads CASSYNRRDTQYF. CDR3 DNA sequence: TGTGCCAGCAGCTATAACCGACGGGATACGCAGTATTTT.

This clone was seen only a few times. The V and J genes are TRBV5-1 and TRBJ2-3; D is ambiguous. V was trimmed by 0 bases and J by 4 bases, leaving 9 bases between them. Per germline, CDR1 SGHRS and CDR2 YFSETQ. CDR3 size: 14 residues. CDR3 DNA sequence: TGCGCCAGCAGCTTGGTGCCAGTGGCAGATACGCAGTATTTT. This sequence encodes CASSLVPVADTQYF.

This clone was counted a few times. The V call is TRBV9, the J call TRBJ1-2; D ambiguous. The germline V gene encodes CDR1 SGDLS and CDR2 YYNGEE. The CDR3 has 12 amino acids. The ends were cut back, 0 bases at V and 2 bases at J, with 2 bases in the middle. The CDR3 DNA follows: TGTGCCAGCAGCGTAGGGAACTATGGCTACACCTTC. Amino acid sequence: CASSVGNYGYTF.

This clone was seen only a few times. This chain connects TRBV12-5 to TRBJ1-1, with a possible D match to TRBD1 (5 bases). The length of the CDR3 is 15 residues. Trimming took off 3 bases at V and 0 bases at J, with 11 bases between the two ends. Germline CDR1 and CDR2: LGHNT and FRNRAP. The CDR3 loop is CASGFATGMNTEAFF. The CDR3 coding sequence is TGTGCTAGTGGTTTTGCCACAGGCATGAACACTGAAGCTTTCTTT.

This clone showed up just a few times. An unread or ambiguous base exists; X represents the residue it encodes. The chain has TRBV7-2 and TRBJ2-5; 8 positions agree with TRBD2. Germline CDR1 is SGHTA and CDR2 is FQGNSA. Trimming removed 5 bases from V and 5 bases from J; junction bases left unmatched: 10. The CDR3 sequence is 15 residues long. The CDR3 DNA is TGTGCCAGCAGCCGGKCGGGGGGCGGGGGGGAGACCCAGTACTTC. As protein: CASSRXGGGGETQYF.

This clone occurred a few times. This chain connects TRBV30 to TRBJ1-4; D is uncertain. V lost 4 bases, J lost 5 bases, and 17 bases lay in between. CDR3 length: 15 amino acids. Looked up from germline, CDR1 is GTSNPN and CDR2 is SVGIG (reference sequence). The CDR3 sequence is CAWTTLNQINEKLFF. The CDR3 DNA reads TGTGCCTGGACCACCCTAAACCAGATAAATGAAAAACTGTTTTTT.

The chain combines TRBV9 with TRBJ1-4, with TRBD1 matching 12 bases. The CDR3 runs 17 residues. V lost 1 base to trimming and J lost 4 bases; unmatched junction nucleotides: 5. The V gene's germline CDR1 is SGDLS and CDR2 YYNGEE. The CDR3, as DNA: TGTGCCAGCAGCGTAACCGGGACAGGGGGCCGTAATGAAAAACTGTTTTTT. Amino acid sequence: CASSVTGTGGRNEKLFF.

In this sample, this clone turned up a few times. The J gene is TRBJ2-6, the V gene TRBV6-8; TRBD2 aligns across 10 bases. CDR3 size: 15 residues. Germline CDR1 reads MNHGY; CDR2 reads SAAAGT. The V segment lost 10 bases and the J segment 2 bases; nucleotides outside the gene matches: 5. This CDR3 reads CAISGGAAGANVLTF. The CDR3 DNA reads TGTGCCATCAGCGGGGGGGCCGCTGGGGCCAACGTCCTGACTTTC.

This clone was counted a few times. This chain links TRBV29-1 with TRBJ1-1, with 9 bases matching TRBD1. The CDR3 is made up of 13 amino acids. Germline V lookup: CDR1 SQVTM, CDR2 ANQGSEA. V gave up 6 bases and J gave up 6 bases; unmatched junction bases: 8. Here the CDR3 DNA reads TGCAGCGTCAGGGGGACAGGGATAGCTGAAGCTTTCTTT. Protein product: CSVRGTGIAEAFF.